Described below is a single TCR beta chain sequence and its context. No antigen is known for it. The source of the sample is a study of identical twins. Study-level points and caveats: With abundant cord blood beta clonotypes, insertions were fewer; memory repertoires showed no such pattern. Monozygotic twin pairs showed more out-of-frame TCR alpha sharing than models estimated. Invariant populations such as MAIT and iNKT cells could partly muddle zero-insertion analyses.

cDNA carried unique molecular identifiers, and a universal primer site was added by template switching. TCRdb fed the 5' RACE reads into MiXCR, producing one record per CDR3 protein. The sample has approximately 1.8 million distinct CDR3 sequences, under 35% seen once. The length of the CDR3 is 15 residues. CDR1 MNHEY and CDR2 SVGEGT come from the germline V gene. Trimming removed 6 bases at V and 0 bases at J, with 12 bases between. This chain links TRBV6-2 or TRBV6-3 with TRBJ2-1, with a possible D match to TRBD2 (5 bases). The sequence was collected from a newborn girl in good health. Sequencing was carried out using cord blood. The CDR3 sequence is CASSNLALSYNEQFF. Written as DNA, the CDR3 is TGTGCCAGCAGCAATTTAGCGCTCTCCTACAATGAGCAGTTCTTC.